The present TCR beta chain was sequenced within a study of tissue T cells after allogeneic stem cell transplantation. Findings and caveats of the study: Motif-based clustering found tissue-specific repertoire signatures shared across patients, though few clones were shared. Tissue-detected TCR repertoire was only partly captured by blood and spleen T cells. The patient cohort was small and clinically heterogeneous, with limited sampling depth.

The method was immunoSEQ multiplex PCR; TCRdb's version includes in-frame clones alone and lacks a portion of them. The profile shows several thousand clones, about 44% of them singletons. A few counts support this clone. No antigen is known for it. The gene names given are mouse names. The read is 1 residue too short to cover the CDR3 end, so that end is filled in from the germline J gene. Germline V gene lookup returns CDR1 FNHDT and CDR2 SITEND (reference sequence). CDR3 length equals 14 residues. Trimming cost V 5 bases and J 7 bases, with 13 bases left between them. Time point indicated: mouse harvest day 14 after allogeneic transplant. The graft held 10^6 splenic CD5+ T cells and 10^7 T-cell-depleted bone marrow cells.

The source material was gut tissue. The origin of this receptor is a female BALB/c mouse given C57BL/6 T cells with graft-versus-host disease after an allogeneic hematopoietic cell transplant. This chain connects TRBV19 to TRBJ1-6; TRBD1 might be the D (5 bases). TRBJ1-6 is filed as an ORF, its function uncertain. The CDR3 sequence: CASSPNGGNSPLYF. CDR3 DNA (partial): TGTGCCAGCAGCCCTAACGGGGGAAATTCGCCCCTCTAC.